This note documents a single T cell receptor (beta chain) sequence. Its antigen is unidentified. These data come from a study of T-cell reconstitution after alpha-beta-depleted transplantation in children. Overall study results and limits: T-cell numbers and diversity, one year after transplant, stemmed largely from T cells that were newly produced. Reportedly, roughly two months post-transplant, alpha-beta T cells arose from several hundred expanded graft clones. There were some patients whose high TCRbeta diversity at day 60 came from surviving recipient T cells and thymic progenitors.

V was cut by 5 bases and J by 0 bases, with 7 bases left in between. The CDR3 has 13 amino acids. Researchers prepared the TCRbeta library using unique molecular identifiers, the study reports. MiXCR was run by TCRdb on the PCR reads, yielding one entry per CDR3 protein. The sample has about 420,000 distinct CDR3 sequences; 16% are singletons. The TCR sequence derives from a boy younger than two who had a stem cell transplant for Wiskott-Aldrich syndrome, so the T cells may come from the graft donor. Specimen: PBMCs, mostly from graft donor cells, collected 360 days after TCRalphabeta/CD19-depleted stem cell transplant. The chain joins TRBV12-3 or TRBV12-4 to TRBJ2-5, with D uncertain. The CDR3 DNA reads TGTGCCAGCAGTGTCGGGCACCAAGAGACCCAGTACTTC. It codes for CASSVGHQETQYF.